This is a list of T cell receptor beta chains from one sample in a study of T cell responses to AZD1222 COVID-19 vaccine. Produced via immunoSEQ multiplex PCR; TCRdb's table is partial and in-frame only. The table lists fewer than 150,000 clones, roughly 90% of them singletons. The sequenced sample was peripheral blood, obtained 28 days after the second AZD1222 dose. Receptors originate from an adult who received the AZD1222 COVID-19 vaccine. Each CDR3 is given with its conserved first and last residue. The D gene is left open where the match is weak. Clone size is not always given. Where it is, it says once, few, many or a class for expanded clones.

J gene,D gene,clone size,V gene,CDR3 DNA,CDR3 protein
TRBJ1-2,TRBD1,-,TRBV4-2,TGTGCCAGCAGCCAACCGGGACAGGGCCCAATCGAGGGCTACACCTTC,CASSQPGQGPIEGYTF
TRBJ1-5,-,-,TRBV6-6,TGTGCCAGCAGTTACTCGATACGAGATAGCAATCAGCCCCAGCATTTT,CASSYSIRDSNQPQHF
TRBJ1-3,TRBD1,-,TRBV7-8,TGTGCCAGCGGGACAGGGGGCTCAGGAAACACCATATATTTT,CASGTGGSGNTIYF
TRBJ2-1,TRBD2,-,TRBV10-3,TGTGCCATCCGGTCGCTAGCGGGGGGATCAGATGAGCAGTTCTTC,CAIRSLAGGSDEQFF
TRBJ2-6,-,-,TRBV3-1/TRBV3-2,TGTGCCAGCAGCCAGGCGGTCTCTGGGGCCAACGTCCTGACTTTC,CASSQAVSGANVLTF
TRBJ1-5,-,-,TRBV7-9,TGTGCCAGCAGCTTAGCTTCGGGGGGTCTTGGCAATCAGCCCCAGCATTTT,CASSLASGGLGNQPQHF
TRBJ1-5,-,-,TRBV3-1/TRBV3-2,TGTGCCAGCAGCCAAGGGAAAGGGAATCAGCCCCAGCATTTT,CASSQGKGNQPQHF
TRBJ1-1,-,-,TRBV18,TGTGCCAGCTCACCACCGGTACGGACTGAAGCTTTCTTT,CASSPPVRTEAFF
TRBJ2-7,-,-,TRBV2,TGTGCCAGCAGTTACGTTCGGGGAGCGCCGAGTTACGAGCAGTACTTC,CASSYVRGAPSYEQYF
TRBJ1-3,-,-,TRBV2,TGTGCCAGCAGTGATAGCCGAGCTGGAAACACCATATATTTT,CASSDSRAGNTIYF
TRBJ2-7,-,-,TRBV11-2,TGTGCCAGCAGCTTGGACAGAGCCTACGAGCAGTACTTC,CASSLDRAYEQYF
TRBJ1-1,-,-,TRBV6-6,TGTGCCAGCATTAGTTTTGAAGCTTTCTTT,CASISFEAFF
TRBJ2-2,TRBD2,-,TRBV6-5,TGTGCCAGCAGTCCCCGAACTAGCGAGGCCGGGGAGCTGTTTTTT,CASSPRTSEAGELFF
TRBJ1-2,-,-,TRBV5-1,TGCGCCAGCAGACTAAGGCGGGGGGCGGACTATGGCTACACCTTC,CASRLRRGADYGYTF
TRBJ2-3,TRBD2,-,TRBV5-4,TGTGCCAGCACTGATGGGGCTAGCGGGAGGAGAGATACGCAGTATTTT,CASTDGASGRRDTQYF
TRBJ2-3,-,-,TRBV5-5,TGTGCCAGCAGCCGGGGACGAGTGGATACGCAGTATTTT,CASSRGRVDTQYF
TRBJ1-2,TRBD1,-,TRBV3-1/TRBV3-2,TGTGCCAGCAGCCAGACAGGACAGGGGGCTGGCTACACCTTC,CASSQTGQGAGYTF
TRBJ1-5,TRBD1,-,TRBV6-6,TGTGCCAGCAGCCTCACAGGGGAACAGCCCCAGCATTTT,CASSLTGEQPQHF
TRBJ1-3,-,-,TRBV23-1,TGCGCCAGCAGTCAATGCCTCCGGGATTACAAAAAACCCCACGGAAACACCATATATTTT,CASSQCLRDYKKPHGNTIYF
TRBJ1-5,TRBD1,-,TRBV27,TGTGCCAGCAGTCCCGGGACAGGGGGCTATAGCAATCAGCCCCAGCATTTT,CASSPGTGGYSNQPQHF
TRBJ1-6,-,-,TRBV30,TGTGCCTGGAGTGTAGAACTCCATTCACCCCTCCACTTT,CAWSVELHSPLHF
TRBJ1-3,TRBD1,-,TRBV6-1,TGTGCCAGCAGTGACTACAGGGGTGGCTTCTCTGGAAACACCATATATTTT,CASSDYRGGFSGNTIYF
TRBJ1-1,-,-,TRBV6-1,TGTGCCAGCAGTGACCGGGACGGCACTGAAGCTTTCTTT,CASSDRDGTEAFF
TRBJ2-1,TRBD2,once,TRBV5-4,TGTGCCAGCAGCTTGGATGGACTAGCGGGAGAGAGAGGCTACAATGAGCAGTTCTTC,CASSLDGLAGERGYNEQFF
TRBJ1-3,-,-,TRBV5-4,TGTGCCAGCAGCTTGGGAGGGGCTGGAAACACCATATATTTT,CASSLGGAGNTIYF
TRBJ2-3,-,-,TRBV7-9,TGTGCCAGCAGCCATGCCCATCCCACAGATACGCAGTATTTT,CASSHAHPTDTQYF
TRBJ2-6,TRBD1,-,TRBV5-4,TGTGCCAGCAGCAGAACAGGCCTAACAGGGGCTGGGGCCAACGTCCTGACTTTC,CASSRTGLTGAGANVLTF
TRBJ1-5,-,-,TRBV7-2,TGTGCCAGCAGCTTAGCGGTCAGTCAGACGCCCCAGCATTTT,CASSLAVSQTPQHF
TRBJ2-3,-,-,TRBV7-2,TGTGCCAGCAGCTACGGTAGCGGCGATACGCAGTATTTT,CASSYGSGDTQYF
TRBJ2-7,-,-,TRBV19,TGTGCCAGTAGCGTTCGGGGTTCCTACGAGCAGTACTTC,CASSVRGSYEQYF
TRBJ2-6,-,-,TRBV6-5,TGTGCCAGTAAGAAGGGCTCCGGGGCCAACGTCCTGACTTTC,CASKKGSGANVLTF
TRBJ2-1,-,-,TRBV2,TGTGCCATCCGAACTGAGGCGAGCTCCTACAATGAGCAGTTCTTC,CAIRTEASSYNEQFF
TRBJ1-1,-,-,TRBV29-1,TGCAGCGCCCGACGAGGGACGGGGGATGAAGCTTTCTTT,CSARRGTGDEAFF
TRBJ2-1,-,-,TRBV9,TGTGCCAGCAGCGGCGGTCCAGCCAATGAGCAGTTCTTC,CASSGGPANEQFF
TRBJ1-6,-,-,TRBV3-1/TRBV3-2,TGTGCCAGCAGCCAAGGCGGGGGAAAATCACCCCTCCACTTT,CASSQGGGKSPLHF
TRBJ2-1,-,-,TRBV28,TGTGCCAGCACCTCCCTTCCCGTCGATGAGCAGTTCTTC,CASTSLPVDEQFF
TRBJ1-2,TRBD1,-,TRBV15,TGTGCCACCAGCGAGGGACAGGAACACACCTTC,CATSEGQEHTF
TRBJ1-1,TRBD1,-,TRBV7-8,TGTGCCAGCAGCCTGTCGGACAGGGGGCGGATCGGGGGGACTGAAGCTTTCTTT,CASSLSDRGRIGGTEAFF
TRBJ2-7,-,-,TRBV29-1,TGCAGCGTTGGGAGTTCCTACGAGCAGTACTTC,CSVGSSYEQYF
TRBJ2-1,TRBD2,-,TRBV7-3,TGTGCCAGCAGCATACTAGCGGGGGTTTACAATGAGCAGTTCTTC,CASSILAGVYNEQFF
TRBJ2-2,-,-,TRBV4-2,TGTGCCAGCAGCCAAGAAATTAGCCTAAACACCGGGGAGCTGTTTTTT,CASSQEISLNTGELFF
TRBJ1-2,-,-,TRBV29-1,TGCAGCGTTGCGGACAACGGATGCTATGGCTACACCTTC,CSVADNGCYGYTF
TRBJ1-4,-,-,TRBV28,TGTGCCAGCAGTTCCCCGTGGGTGGGGAATGAAAAACTGTTTTTT,CASSSPWVGNEKLFF
TRBJ1-5,TRBD1,-,TRBV18,TGTGCCAGCTCACCGGGACAGGCCCTCAATCAGCCCCAGCATTTT,CASSPGQALNQPQHF